A selection of T cell receptor beta chains follows, all from one sample in a study of T cell repertoires in cytomegalovirus infection. TCRdb redid the calling of the reads with MiXCR, one entry per CDR3 protein. Of some 900,000 distinct CDR3 sequences in the sample, approximately 32% were seen once. For these receptors, no antigen is known. The sample in question was cultured CD8+ T cells from PBMCs, obtained from culture after CMV antigen stimulation. The source of these receptors is a human donor in good health (CMV status not recorded). Some clones in this sample may be carry-over from other donors' samples. Each CDR3 is given with its conserved first and last residue. The order of the fields is clone size, D gene, J gene, V gene, CDR3 protein, CDR3 DNA. The D gene is left open where the match is weak. Not all rows give a size; the values are once, few, many and, for expanded clones, a class.

clone_size: NA; d_call: TRBD2; j_call: TRBJ2-3; v_call: TRBV11-3; cdr3_aa: CASRAGGAADTQYF; cdr3_nt: TGTGCCAGCAGGGCGGGAGGGGCCGCAGATACGCAGTATTTT
clone_size: many; d_call: NA; j_call: TRBJ2-7; v_call: TRBV7-9; cdr3_aa: CASSSTGLVGTSSYEQYF; cdr3_nt: TGTGCCAGCAGCTCAACGGGACTCGTAGGCACCAGCTCCTACGAGCAGTACTTC
clone_size: few; d_call: TRBD1; j_call: TRBJ1-4; v_call: TRBV12-3/TRBV12-4; cdr3_aa: CASSSDRDSEKLFF; cdr3_nt: TGTGCCAGCAGTTCCGACAGGGACAGTGAAAAACTGTTTTTT
clone_size: many; d_call: NA; j_call: TRBJ2-2; v_call: TRBV7-9; cdr3_aa: CASTTVGGIGELFF; cdr3_nt: TGTGCCAGCACCACCGTGGGGGGCATCGGGGAGCTGTTTTTT
clone_size: many; d_call: NA; j_call: TRBJ1-2; v_call: TRBV7-2; cdr3_aa: CASSEQGWVGYGYTF; cdr3_nt: TGTGCCAGCAGCGAACAGGGTTGGGTGGGCTATGGCTACACCTTC
clone_size: NA; d_call: NA; j_call: TRBJ1-2; v_call: TRBV6-1; cdr3_aa: CASSEVVGGGYGYTF; cdr3_nt: TGTGCCAGCAGTGAAGTGGTAGGTGGTGGCTATGGCTACACCTTC
clone_size: NA; d_call: NA; j_call: TRBJ1-1; v_call: TRBV28; cdr3_aa: CASSPQRGVNEAFF; cdr3_nt: TGTGCCAGCAGTCCCCAACGGGGGGTAAATGAAGCTTTCTTT
clone_size: few; d_call: NA; j_call: TRBJ2-1; v_call: TRBV10-3; cdr3_aa: CAISEPPGRDSDLAVEYNEQFF; cdr3_nt: TGTGCCATCAGTGAGCCACCTGGACGGGACAGTGACCTAGCGGTCGAGTACAATGAGCAGTTCTTC
clone_size: few; d_call: NA; j_call: TRBJ2-7; v_call: TRBV7-9; cdr3_aa: CASSFSNYEQYF; cdr3_nt: TGTGCCAGCAGCTTTAGTAACTACGAGCAGTACTTC
clone_size: NA; d_call: NA; j_call: TRBJ1-6; v_call: TRBV7-2; cdr3_aa: CASSLPGRLNSPLHF; cdr3_nt: TGTGCCAGCAGCTTACCCGGACGGCTCAATTCACCCCTCCACTTT
clone_size: NA; d_call: NA; j_call: TRBJ1-5; v_call: TRBV2; cdr3_aa: CASSFRGGSNQPQHF; cdr3_nt: TGTGCCAGCAGTTTCCGGGGGGGTAGCAATCAGCCCCAGCATTTT
clone_size: NA; d_call: TRBD2; j_call: TRBJ2-3; v_call: TRBV9; cdr3_aa: CASSTHWGGTDTQYF; cdr3_nt: TGTGCCAGCAGCACACATTGGGGGGGGACAGATACGCAGTATTTT
clone_size: few; d_call: NA; j_call: TRBJ1-3; v_call: TRBV7-8; cdr3_aa: CASSFVDRNTIYF; cdr3_nt: TGTGCCAGCAGCTTTGTAGACCGAAACACCATATATTTT
clone_size: few; d_call: TRBD1; j_call: TRBJ2-1; v_call: TRBV15; cdr3_aa: CATSGSTGTGGIVGYNEQFF; cdr3_nt: TGTGCCACCAGCGGTTCTACCGGGACAGGGGGAATAGTTGGGTACAATGAGCAGTTCTTC
clone_size: few; d_call: NA; j_call: TRBJ2-5; v_call: TRBV4-1; cdr3_aa: CASSQASGQRMETQYF; cdr3_nt: TGCGCCAGCAGCCAAGCATCCGGACAGAGGATGGAGACCCAGTACTTC
clone_size: NA; d_call: NA; j_call: TRBJ2-5; v_call: TRBV11-2; cdr3_aa: CASSWQGFGWEGETQYF; cdr3_nt: TGTGCCAGCAGCTGGCAGGGGTTTGGTTGGGAGGGGGAGACCCAGTACTTC
clone_size: many; d_call: NA; j_call: TRBJ2-7; v_call: TRBV12-3/TRBV12-4; cdr3_aa: CASSRGYSYEQYF; cdr3_nt: TGTGCCAGCAGCCGGGGGTACTCCTACGAGCAGTACTTC
clone_size: few; d_call: NA; j_call: TRBJ2-1; v_call: TRBV6-5; cdr3_aa: CASSYSAPLGNEQFF; cdr3_nt: TGTGCCAGCAGTTACTCGGCCCCGTTGGGCAATGAGCAGTTCTTC
clone_size: few; d_call: NA; j_call: TRBJ1-3; v_call: TRBV7-9; cdr3_aa: CATYRASGNTIYF; cdr3_nt: TGTGCCACCTACAGAGCTTCTGGAAACACCATATATTTT
clone_size: few; d_call: NA; j_call: TRBJ1-1; v_call: TRBV27; cdr3_aa: CASSFGTLNTEAFF; cdr3_nt: TGTGCCAGCAGTTTCGGGACTTTGAACACTGAAGCTTTCTTT
clone_size: few; d_call: TRBD2; j_call: TRBJ2-2; v_call: TRBV27; cdr3_aa: CASRQTSGAYTGELFF; cdr3_nt: TGTGCCAGCAGACAGACTAGCGGAGCTTACACCGGGGAGCTGTTTTTT
clone_size: NA; d_call: TRBD1; j_call: TRBJ1-1; v_call: TRBV6-1; cdr3_aa: CASSLPETGGSTEAFF; cdr3_nt: TGTGCCAGCAGCCTACCGGAGACAGGGGGGAGCACTGAAGCTTTCTTT
clone_size: many; d_call: NA; j_call: TRBJ2-2; v_call: TRBV7-2; cdr3_aa: CASSLSQASAVTGELFF; cdr3_nt: TGTGCCAGCAGCTTAAGTCAGGCTAGCGCCGTCACCGGGGAGCTGTTTTTT
clone_size: NA; d_call: TRBD1; j_call: TRBJ1-3; v_call: TRBV7-6; cdr3_aa: CASSSDRGMGNTIYF; cdr3_nt: TGTGCCAGCAGCTCGGACAGGGGTATGGGAAACACCATATATTTT
clone_size: few; d_call: TRBD2; j_call: TRBJ2-1; v_call: TRBV6-1; cdr3_aa: CASRWTSGGNEQFF; cdr3_nt: TGTGCCAGCAGATGGACTAGCGGGGGGAATGAGCAGTTCTTC
clone_size: NA; d_call: TRBD2; j_call: TRBJ2-1; v_call: TRBV20-1; cdr3_aa: CSAHPTGTSFVEQFF; cdr3_nt: TGCAGTGCTCACCCGACCGGGACTAGCTTCGTTGAGCAGTTCTTC
clone_size: NA; d_call: NA; j_call: TRBJ2-1; v_call: TRBV4-1; cdr3_aa: CASSQGTEANEQFF; cdr3_nt: TGCGCCAGCAGCCAAGGGACCGAGGCTAATGAGCAGTTCTTC
clone_size: many; d_call: NA; j_call: TRBJ2-2; v_call: TRBV7-9; cdr3_aa: CASSPVGNTGELFF; cdr3_nt: TGTGCCAGCAGCCCGGTCGGGAACACCGGGGAGCTGTTTTTT
clone_size: NA; d_call: NA; j_call: TRBJ1-1; v_call: TRBV19; cdr3_aa: CVSSGGDSYYAEAFF; cdr3_nt: TGTGTCAGTAGTGGAGGAGACTCTTACTACGCTGAAGCTTTCTTT
clone_size: NA; d_call: TRBD1; j_call: TRBJ1-2; v_call: TRBV14; cdr3_aa: CASSPGQIHYGYTF; cdr3_nt: TGTGCCAGCAGCCCGGGACAGATCCACTATGGCTACACCTTC
clone_size: NA; d_call: TRBD1; j_call: TRBJ1-2; v_call: TRBV10-3; cdr3_aa: CAISELTGDGYTF; cdr3_nt: TGTGCCATCAGTGAGTTAACAGGGGATGGCTACACCTTC
clone_size: NA; d_call: NA; j_call: TRBJ2-7; v_call: TRBV6-1; cdr3_aa: CASSEPMGAGYEQYF; cdr3_nt: TGTGCCAGCAGTGAACCGATGGGGGCGGGCTACGAGCAGTACTTC
clone_size: NA; d_call: TRBD2; j_call: TRBJ2-3; v_call: TRBV29-1; cdr3_aa: CSVRYRTSPKSTDTQYF; cdr3_nt: TGCAGCGTCAGATACAGGACTAGCCCCAAAAGCACAGATACGCAGTATTTT
clone_size: few; d_call: TRBD1; j_call: TRBJ1-1; v_call: TRBV25-1; cdr3_aa: CASSDRAGVNTEAFF; cdr3_nt: TGTGCCAGCAGCGACAGGGCCGGGGTGAACACTGAAGCTTTCTTT
clone_size: NA; d_call: NA; j_call: TRBJ1-1; v_call: TRBV12-3/TRBV12-4; cdr3_aa: CASSLALRGMAEAFF; cdr3_nt: TGTGCCAGCAGTTTAGCGCTGAGGGGCATGGCTGAAGCTTTCTTT
clone_size: few; d_call: NA; j_call: TRBJ1-1; v_call: TRBV28; cdr3_aa: CASKGPVNTEAFF; cdr3_nt: TGTGCCAGCAAGGGTCCGGTGAACACTGAAGCTTTCTTT
clone_size: NA; d_call: NA; j_call: TRBJ1-4; v_call: TRBV27; cdr3_aa: CVSSFSPDTGEKLFF; cdr3_nt: TGTGTCAGCAGTTTCTCCCCTGATACGGGGGAAAAACTGTTTTTT
clone_size: NA; d_call: TRBD1; j_call: TRBJ1-1; v_call: TRBV7-9; cdr3_aa: CASATEGAVITEAFF; cdr3_nt: TGTGCCAGCGCTACGGAGGGGGCCGTGATCACTGAAGCTTTCTTT
clone_size: NA; d_call: TRBD1; j_call: TRBJ1-1; v_call: TRBV4-1; cdr3_aa: CASSQPQGANTEAFF; cdr3_nt: TGCGCCAGCAGCCAACCACAGGGGGCGAACACTGAAGCTTTCTTT
clone_size: few; d_call: TRBD1; j_call: TRBJ1-6; v_call: TRBV6-5; cdr3_aa: CASSDSTGGNSPLHF; cdr3_nt: TGTGCCAGCAGTGACTCGACAGGGGGTAATTCACCCCTCCACTTT
clone_size: few; d_call: NA; j_call: TRBJ1-3; v_call: TRBV19; cdr3_aa: CASTIVATGNTIYF; cdr3_nt: TGTGCCAGTACCATAGTGGCGACTGGAAACACCATATATTTT
clone_size: many; d_call: NA; j_call: TRBJ2-2; v_call: TRBV19; cdr3_aa: CASSIGRYTGELFF; cdr3_nt: TGCGCCAGCAGCATAGGACGATACACCGGGGAGCTGTTTTTT
clone_size: many; d_call: TRBD1; j_call: TRBJ2-3; v_call: TRBV6-1; cdr3_aa: CASRDRGHSYTGTDTQYF; cdr3_nt: TGTGCCAGCAGGGACAGGGGGCATTCTTACACTGGCACAGATACGCAGTATTTT
clone_size: many; d_call: TRBD2; j_call: TRBJ2-2; v_call: TRBV7-2; cdr3_aa: CASSLGGSAGRGTGELFF; cdr3_nt: TGTGCCAGCAGCTTAGGCGGCAGTGCAGGGAGGGGTACCGGGGAGCTGTTTTTT
clone_size: NA; d_call: NA; j_call: TRBJ1-5; v_call: TRBV20-1; cdr3_aa: CSADDRRDQPQHF; cdr3_nt: TGCAGTGCTGATGACAGGAGAGATCAGCCCCAGCATTTT
clone_size: few; d_call: TRBD1; j_call: TRBJ1-1; v_call: TRBV6-6; cdr3_aa: CASSRGTAKTEAFF; cdr3_nt: TGTGCCAGCAGCCGAGGGACAGCTAAAACTGAAGCTTTCTTT
clone_size: few; d_call: TRBD1; j_call: TRBJ1-4; v_call: TRBV2; cdr3_aa: CASSEGTATNEKLFF; cdr3_nt: TGTGCCAGCAGTGAGGGGACAGCAACTAATGAAAAACTGTTTTTT